The 22 T cell receptor beta chains below come from one sample, sequenced in a study of response to subunit inactivated influenza vaccine. TCRdb reprocessed the RT-PCR reads with MiXCR, giving one entry per CDR3 protein. The table has fewer than 600,000 distinct CDR3 sequences, roughly 7.9% seen once. Sequenced material: PBMCs from blood, taken around 25 months after vaccination. These receptors were obtained from a man aged 50 to 69 who received an inactivated influenza vaccine.

The chain has TRBV27 and TRBJ2-2, with a tentative D call TRBD1 (5 bases). Per germline, CDR1 MNHEY and CDR2 SMNVEV (reference sequence). Trimming removed 3 bases from V and 7 bases from J, with 15 bases in between. The CDR3 has 15 amino acids. The CDR3 here is CASSFEPGYGGELFF. The CDR3 DNA is TGTGCCAGCAGTTTTGAGCCAGGGTACGGCGGGGAGCTGTTTTTT.

CDR3: CASSPLSSSYEQYF. In nucleotides, the CDR3 is TGTGCCAGCAGCCCGTTGAGTAGCTCCTACGAGCAGTACTTC. The chain employs TRBV7-7 and TRBJ2-7; D is unresolved. The CDR3 totals 14 residues. Germline V gives CDR1 SSHAT, CDR2 FNYEAQ (reference sequence). The V and J ends lost 5 bases and 0 bases respectively, with 11 bases between them.

The table lists this clonotype with many counts. V and J are TRBV29-1 and TRBJ1-2; 7 bases map to TRBD1. Germline V lookup: CDR1 SQVTM, CDR2 ANQGSEA. The CDR3 length is 13 residues. With 3 bases clipped from V and 4 bases from J, the junction kept 5 bases outside the gene matches. Here the CDR3 reads CSVELQGTYGYTF. The CDR3 nucleotides read TGCAGCGTTGAGTTACAGGGGACCTATGGCTACACCTTC.

This clonotype was recorded a few times. This chain links TRBV6-5 with TRBJ1-5; tentative D call: TRBD1 (5 bases). Germline V gives CDR1 MNHEY, CDR2 SVGAGI. V was shortened by 2 bases and J by 1 base, with 6 bases between the two germline ends. The CDR3 is 14 residues long. DNA of the CDR3: TGTGCCAGCAGTTACGACAGCAGCAATCAGCCCCAGCATTTT. The encoded protein is CASSYDSSNQPQHF.

This clonotype was seen repeatedly, ten times or more. V gene TRBV12-3 or TRBV12-4 combines with J gene TRBJ2-2; 10 bases fit TRBD1. This CDR3 region has 16 residues. Trimming removed 1 base from V and 4 bases from J; junction bases left unmatched: 3. In DNA form, the CDR3 reads TGTGCCAGCAGTTTAGAGGGACAGGGGCGCACCGGGGAGCTGTTTTTT. It encodes CASSLEGQGRTGELFF.

This clonotype was observed at least ten times. CDR3 sequence (DNA): TGTGCCAGCTCACCACCCGCAGGGGGAAACATTCAGTACTTC. This gives the protein CASSPPAGGNIQYF. V gene TRBV18 combines with J gene TRBJ2-4; TRBD1 matches at 7 bases. The trim removed 0 bases at V and 6 bases at J, leaving 2 bases unmatched. Germline CDR1 KGHSH, CDR2 LQKENI. The CDR3 runs 14 residues.

The chain couples TRBV5-1 to TRBJ2-7; TRBD1 might be the D (5 bases). Trimming cost V 4 bases and J 3 bases, with 11 bases left between them. There are 13 residues in the CDR3. Germline lookup yields CDR1 SGHRS and CDR2 YFSETQ. CDR3 amino acids: CASSKADSYEQYF. The CDR3 coding sequence is TGCGCCAGCAGCAAAGCCGACAGCTACGAGCAGTACTTC. The full variable domain, in which reference TRBV5-1 and TRBJ2-7 provide the parts outside the CDR3, is KAGVTQTPRYLIKTRGQQVTLSCSPISGHRSVSWYQQTPGQGLQFLFEYFSETQRNKGNFPGRFSGRQFSNSRSEMNVSTLELGDSALYLCASSKADSYEQYFGPGTRLTVT.

This clonotype appeared a few times. The genes are TRBV20-1 and TRBJ2-3; 10 bases match TRBD2. This CDR3 contains 15 residues. CDR1 and CDR2 from the germline V gene are DFQATT and SNEGSKA (reference sequence). V was clipped by 3 bases and J by 6 bases; unmatched bases: 9. The CDR3 spells CSASGLAGDGDTQYF. The CDR3 DNA follows: TGCAGTGCTAGTGGGCTAGCGGGAGATGGGGATACGCAGTATTTT.

In its sample, this clonotype was seen many times. The rearrangement uses TRBV2 and TRBJ1-5; the match to TRBD1 covers 10 bases. Losses at the gene ends were 7 bases for V and 9 bases for J; bases not matched to a gene: 6. Germline lookup yields CDR1 SNHLY and CDR2 FYNNEI. CDR3 size: 13 residues. The DNA of the CDR3 is TGTGCCAGCAATCGGGACAGGGGTCTGCCCCAGCATTTT. It yields the protein CASNRDRGLPQHF.

This clonotype turned up a few times. This chain connects TRBV30 to TRBJ2-3; 9 positions match TRBD2. J lost 2 bases, V lost 4 bases, and 7 bases had no gene match. There are 15 residues in the CDR3. Germline V CDR1 and CDR2: GTSNPN, SVGIG (reference sequence). The CDR3 here is CAWNLAGTSTDTQYF. In DNA, the CDR3 is TGTGCCTGGAACCTAGCGGGGACCTCCACAGATACGCAGTATTTT.

This sequence joins TRBV12-3 or TRBV12-4 and TRBJ1-2; TRBD1 matches 8 bases. Trimming removed 6 bases from V and 7 bases from J; junction bases left unmatched: 4. There are 12 residues in the CDR3. The CDR3 DNA reads as TGTGCCAGCAGGGACAGGGCAGCTGGCTACACCTTC. Protein: CASRDRAAGYTF.

The chain combines TRBV27 with TRBJ2-7, with 9 positions matching TRBD1. Germline V gene data show CDR1 as MNHEY and CDR2 as SMNVEV (reference sequence). The CDR3 is 15 residues long. The J segment lost 6 bases and the V segment lost 5 bases, leaving 11 bases of the junction unmatched. The CDR3 sequence is CASSPAGQGLFEQYF. Written as DNA, the CDR3 is TGTGCCAGCAGTCCAGCGGGACAGGGACTTTTCGAGCAGTACTTC.

This clonotype occurred a few times. The J gene is TRBJ2-7, the V gene TRBV20-1; D gene unclear. Germline V gives CDR1 DFQATT, CDR2 SNEGSKA (reference sequence). This CDR3 comprises 13 residues. Trimming took 3 bases from V and 2 from J, leaving 11 bases between them. The CDR3 loop is CSASPRAPYEQYF. The CDR3 DNA is TGCAGTGCTAGCCCCCGGGCCCCCTACGAGCAGTACTTC.

This clonotype appeared many times. V is TRBV12-3 or TRBV12-4 and J is TRBJ2-7; D gene ambiguous. The CDR3 consists of 15 residues. V lost 0 bases to trimming and J lost 3 bases, with 12 bases between them. The CDR3 is CASSLAGSGYYEQYF. The CDR3, as DNA: TGTGCCAGCAGTTTAGCGGGCTCCGGCTACTACGAGCAGTACTTC.

J is TRBJ2-3 and V is TRBV5-4; 12 bases align to TRBD2. J gave up 7 bases and V 1 base, and 1 base lay outside the gene matches. The length of the CDR3 is 14 residues. Germline V lookup: CDR1 SGHNT, CDR2 YYREEE (reference sequence). The CDR3 DNA is TGTGCCAGCAGCTTGAGGACTAGCGGGAATACGCAGTATTTT. This codes for CASSLRTSGNTQYF. Full variable domain (remainder filled in from reference TRBV5-4 and TRBJ2-3): ETGVTQSPTHLIKTRGQQVTLRCSSQSGHNTVSWYQQALGQGPQFIFQYYREEENGRGNFPPRFSGLQFPNYSSELNVNALELDDSALYLCASSLRTSGNTQYFGPGTRLTVL.

This clonotype showed up many times. This chain connects TRBV28 to TRBJ2-7; D ambiguous. Germline V gene lookup returns CDR1 MDHEN and CDR2 SYDVKM. The V and J ends lost 4 bases and 4 bases respectively, with 11 bases between them. The CDR3 is 13 amino acids. DNA for the CDR3: TGTGCCAGCAGTTCCGGGTCCTTTTACGAGCAGTACTTC. This gives the protein CASSSGSFYEQYF.

The sample holds many counts of this clonotype. The genes are TRBV7-2 and TRBJ2-7, with D possibly TRBD1 on 6 matching bases. Trimming took 7 bases from V and 3 from J, leaving 16 bases between them. The V gene's germline CDR1 is SGHTA and CDR2 FQGNSA. CDR3 length: 14 residues. CDR3 in amino acids: CASKMDRLSYEQYF. CDR3 nucleotides: TGTGCCAGCAAGATGGACAGACTGAGCTACGAGCAGTACTTC.

This clonotype occurred many times. The chain links TRBV15 to TRBJ2-3; D might be TRBD2 (5 bases). Trimming removed 0 bases from V and 5 bases from J, with 9 bases in between. There are 14 residues in the CDR3. Germline values: CDR1 LNHNV, CDR2 YYDKDF (reference sequence). CDR3 loop: CATSRDRGLDTQYF. DNA of the CDR3: TGTGCCACCAGCAGAGATAGAGGACTAGATACGCAGTATTTT.

This clonotype was detected a few times. The J gene is TRBJ2-1, the V gene TRBV20-1; D call uncertain. CDR3 size: 15 residues. Trimming cost V 6 bases and J 4 bases, with 19 bases left between them. The V gene's germline CDR1 is DFQATT and CDR2 SNEGSKA (reference sequence). CDR3 nucleotides: TGCAGTGCCCCTAGAAGGACCAAGACTTACAATGAGCAGTTCTTC. The encoded protein is CSAPRRTKTYNEQFF.

J is TRBJ2-5 and V is TRBV5-1; no firm D call. CDR1 SGHRS and CDR2 YFSETQ come from the germline V gene. The V end was cut by 2 bases, the J end by 6 bases, with 11 bases between. This CDR3 spans 13 amino acids. The chain's CDR3 is CASSFPPGQTQYF. CDR3 bases: TGCGCCAGCAGCTTCCCTCCGGGTCAGACCCAGTACTTC.

This clonotype was detected many times. The V call is TRBV6-2 or TRBV6-3, the J call TRBJ2-4, with D possibly being TRBD1 (6 bases). Trimming shortened V by 7 bases and J by 5 bases, and 12 bases separated the two germline ends. The length of the CDR3 is 13 residues. Germline V gene data show CDR1 as MNHEY and CDR2 as SVGEGT. The CDR3 here is CASTGQPENIQYF. DNA of the CDR3: TGTGCCAGCACCGGACAGCCCGAAAACATTCAGTACTTC.

The V call is TRBV5-1, the J call TRBJ1-4, with TRBD1 identical over 9 bases. The CDR3 contains 15 residues. Germline lookup yields CDR1 SGHRS and CDR2 YFSETQ. Trimming took 3 bases from V and 3 from J; bases not matched to a gene: 3. The CDR3 DNA follows: TGCGCCAGCAGCTGGGGACAGGGCCCTAATGAAAAACTGTTTTTT. Its protein is CASSWGQGPNEKLFF.